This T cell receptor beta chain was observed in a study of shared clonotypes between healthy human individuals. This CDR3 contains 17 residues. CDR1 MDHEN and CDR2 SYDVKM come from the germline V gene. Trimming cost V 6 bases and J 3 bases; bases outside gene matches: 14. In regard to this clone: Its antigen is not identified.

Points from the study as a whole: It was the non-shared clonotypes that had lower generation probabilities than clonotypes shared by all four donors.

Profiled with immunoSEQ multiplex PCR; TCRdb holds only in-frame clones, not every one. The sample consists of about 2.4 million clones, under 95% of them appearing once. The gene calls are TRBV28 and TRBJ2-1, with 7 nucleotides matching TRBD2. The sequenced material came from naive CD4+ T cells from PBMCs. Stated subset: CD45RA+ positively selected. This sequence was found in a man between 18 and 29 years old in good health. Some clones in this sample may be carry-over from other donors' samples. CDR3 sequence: CASSFGGGTTYYNEQFF. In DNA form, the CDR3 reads TGTGCCAGCAGCTTTGGGGGGGGAACGACCTACTACAATGAGCAGTTCTTC.